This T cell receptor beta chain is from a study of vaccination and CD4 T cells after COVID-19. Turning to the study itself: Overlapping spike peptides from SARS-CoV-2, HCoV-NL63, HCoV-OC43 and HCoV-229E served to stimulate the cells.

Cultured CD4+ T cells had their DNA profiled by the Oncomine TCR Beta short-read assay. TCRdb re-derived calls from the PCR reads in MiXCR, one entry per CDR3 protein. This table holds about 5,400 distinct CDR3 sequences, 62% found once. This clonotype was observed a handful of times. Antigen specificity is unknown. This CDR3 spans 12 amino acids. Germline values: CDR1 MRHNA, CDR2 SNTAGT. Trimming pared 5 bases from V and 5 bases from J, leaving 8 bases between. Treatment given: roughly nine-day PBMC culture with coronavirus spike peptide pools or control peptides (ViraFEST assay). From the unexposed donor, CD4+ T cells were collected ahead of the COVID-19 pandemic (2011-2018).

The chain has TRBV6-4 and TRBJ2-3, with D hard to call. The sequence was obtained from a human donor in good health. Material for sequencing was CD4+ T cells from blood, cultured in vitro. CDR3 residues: CASSPTGDTQYF. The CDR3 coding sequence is TGTGCCAGCAGTCCCACGGGAGATACGCAGTATTTT.